This TCR beta chain emerged from a study of T cell repertoires in cytomegalovirus infection. Study at large: The public TCR beta signatures pointed to both CMV infection and matching HLA type.

TCRdb reanalysed the reads using MiXCR and keeps one entry per CDR3 protein. The repertoire holds more than 400,000 distinct CDR3 sequences, approximately 26% seen once, with about 13% in the top ten. This clonotype has more than one count but fewer than ten. This CDR3 comprises 16 residues. The germline gives CDR1 LGHNA, CDR2 YSLEER. After removal of 5 bases from V and 5 bases from J, the junction contained 11 bases not matched to a gene. The sample was PBMCs. This clonotype was obtained from a human donor in good health (CMV status not recorded). Some clones in this sample may be carry-over from other donors' samples. J is TRBJ2-3 and V is TRBV4-3, with TRBD2 identical over 9 bases. The CDR3: CASSSTAGGFKDTQYF. The CDR3 DNA sequence: TGCGCCAGCAGCTCCACAGCGGGAGGATTTAAAGATACGCAGTATTTT.